The rows below give T cell receptor beta chains drawn from one sample of a study of T-cell memory formation after mild COVID-19. TCRdb reprocessed the 5' RACE reads via MiXCR and lists one record per CDR3 protein. The table shows tens of thousands of distinct CDR3 sequences, with 6.1% occurring only once. Sample: PBMCs or a T cell subset sorted from them (not recorded which). These receptors came from an adult who had mild COVID-19 (a few samples of this study predate the infection). Cell type and time point are not known. Each CDR3 is given with its conserved first and last residue.

j_call: TRBJ2-1
v_call: TRBV6-2/TRBV6-3
cdr3_aa: CASRGETPSAKFF

j_call: TRBJ2-5
v_call: TRBV4-1
cdr3_aa: CASSPGGQETQYF

j_call: TRBJ2-7
v_call: TRBV14
cdr3_aa: CASSRGLAGGGEQYF

j_call: TRBJ2-1
v_call: TRBV7-9
cdr3_aa: CASRSPWFNEQFF

j_call: TRBJ2-3
v_call: TRBV5-1
cdr3_aa: CASSLGMVTDTQYF

j_call: TRBJ1-3
v_call: TRBV19
cdr3_aa: CASSKKGTGNTIYF

j_call: TRBJ2-1
v_call: TRBV9
cdr3_aa: CASSVAAGPSSYNEQFF

j_call: TRBJ2-1
v_call: TRBV30
cdr3_aa: CAWGGGVEQFF

j_call: TRBJ2-1
v_call: TRBV27
cdr3_aa: CASSPGTSGFYNEQFF

j_call: TRBJ2-4
v_call: TRBV5-6
cdr3_aa: CASKRTGAKNIQYF

j_call: TRBJ1-2
v_call: TRBV11-2
cdr3_aa: CASSLDRMVNYGYTF

j_call: TRBJ1-2
v_call: TRBV7-2
cdr3_aa: CASSPSPGQYGYTF

j_call: TRBJ2-1
v_call: TRBV6-2/TRBV6-3
cdr3_aa: CASSLLDNNEQFF

j_call: TRBJ2-3
v_call: TRBV24-1
cdr3_aa: CAIQPGKITDTQYF

j_call: TRBJ2-1
v_call: TRBV5-1
cdr3_aa: CASSGQGGSNEQFF

j_call: TRBJ1-4
v_call: TRBV7-3
cdr3_aa: CASSPGTGSEKLFF

j_call: TRBJ2-5
v_call: TRBV21-1
cdr3_aa: CASSKEIEDSEETQYF

j_call: TRBJ2-1
v_call: TRBV29-1
cdr3_aa: CSVASSSYNEQFF